Sequencing of this T cell receptor (beta chain) was carried out in a study of control samples from healthy donors and cancer patients. This table comes from immunoSEQ multiplex PCR, and its TCRdb copy is limited to in-frame clones, with some not included. The sample includes about 140,000 clones, 90% to 95% of them seen just once. The CDR3 has 16 residues. Trimming removed 3 bases from V and 0 bases from J, with 13 bases in between. CDR1 is SGDLS, CDR2 YYNGEE, per germline. This sequence joins TRBV9 and TRBJ1-3, with TRBD1 as a possible D gene (5 bases). The sequencing sample was made of blood. The source of this sequence is a man aged 35 to 55 in good health. CDR3 residues: CASSAGDLNSGNTIYF. CDR3 sequence (DNA): TGTGCCAGCAGCGCCGGGGACCTTAACTCTGGAAACACCATATATTTT.